What follows are 28 T cell receptor beta chains derived from one specimen sequenced in a study of T-cell memory formation after mild COVID-19. TCRdb used MiXCR to reprocess the 5' RACE reads, holding one entry per CDR3 protein. Of over 350,000 distinct CDR3 sequences in the sample, approximately 15% are singletons; the top ten hold roughly 21%. The sample comprised PBMCs or a T cell subset sorted from them (not recorded which). Receptor source: a man between 18 and 29 years old who had mild COVID-19 (a few samples of this study predate the infection). Cell type and time point are not known.

The rearrangement uses TRBV20-1 and TRBJ2-5; D is unclear. The CDR3 sequence is 13 residues long. The ends were cut back, 3 bases at V and 5 bases at J, with 13 bases in the middle. Germline V CDR1 and CDR2: DFQATT, SNEGSKA (reference sequence). The CDR3 reads CSASPRLRETQYF. The CDR3 DNA reads as TGCAGTGCTAGCCCGCGGCTGAGGGAGACCCAGTACTTC.

The chain has TRBV19 and TRBJ2-1, with a weak D call TRBD2 (5 bases). The CDR3 covers 14 residues. The V gene lost 9 bases and the J gene lost 2 bases, with 14 bases spanning the gap. CDR1 and CDR2 from the germline V gene are LNHDA and SQIVND (reference sequence). In DNA form, the CDR3 reads TGTGCCAGCTCTAGGGAGCAAACCTACAATGAGCAGTTCTTC. It translates to CASSREQTYNEQFF.

The chain carries TRBV15 and TRBJ1-5; D is ambiguous. This CDR3 is 12 amino acids long. The germline V gene has CDR1 LNHNV and CDR2 YYDKDF (reference sequence). V was pared by 1 base and J by 6 bases, with 4 bases between. CDR3 in amino acids: CATSRVSQPQHF. CDR3 in DNA: TGTGCCACCAGCAGAGTATCTCAGCCCCAGCATTTT.

In this sample, this clonotype turned up a few times. CDR3 amino acids: CASSIGGPTPPEQYF. The DNA of the CDR3 is TGTGCCAGTAGTATTGGGGGCCCTACACCCCCCGAGCAGTACTTC. The chain uses TRBV19 and TRBJ2-7; the D gene is possibly TRBD1 (6 bases). Germline lookup yields CDR1 LNHDA and CDR2 SQIVND (reference sequence). Trimming took 3 bases from V and 6 from J, leaving 18 bases between them. The CDR3 is 15 amino acids.

This chain joins TRBV9 and TRBJ2-3; TRBD2 is a possible D gene (5 bases). Germline CDR1 SGDLS, CDR2 YYNGEE. CDR3 length: 14 amino acids. The germline V and J ends were trimmed by 0 bases and 6 bases, with 11 bases remaining between them. Here the CDR3 DNA reads TGTGCCAGCAGCGTAGGGAGGTTAAAGGATACGCAGTATTTT. It is translated as CASSVGRLKDTQYF.

The chain is built from TRBV7-2 and TRBJ1-4; D not certain. The germline V and J ends were trimmed by 1 base and 5 bases, with 8 bases remaining between them. The length of the CDR3 is 14 residues. Germline CDR1 and CDR2: SGHTA and FQGNSA. Written as DNA, the CDR3 is TGTGCCAGCAGCTTAGACGTTTCGAATGAAAAACTGTTTTTT. The encoded protein is CASSLDVSNEKLFF. The whole variable domain, remainder taken from reference TRBV7-2 and TRBJ1-4, is GAGVSQSPSNKVTEKGKDVELRCDPISGHTALYWYRQSLGQGLEFLIYFQGNSAPDKSGLPSDRFSAERTGGSVSTLTIQRTQQEDSAVYLCASSLDVSNEKLFFGSGTQLSVL.

The chain is built from TRBV7-2 and TRBJ2-7, with 11 bases lining up with TRBD2. V lost 5 bases, J lost 5 bases, and 8 bases stayed unmatched. CDR3 length equals 15 residues. CDR1 is SGHTA and CDR2 is FQGNSA in the germline V gene. This CDR3 is CASSPWLAGGDEQYF. The CDR3 DNA reads TGTGCCAGCAGCCCCTGGCTAGCGGGGGGCGACGAGCAGTACTTC. The full variable domain, in which reference TRBV7-2 and TRBJ2-7 provide the parts outside the CDR3, is GAGVSQSPSNKVTEKGKDVELRCDPISGHTALYWYRQSLGQGLEFLIYFQGNSAPDKSGLPSDRFSAERTGGSVSTLTIQRTQQEDSAVYLCASSPWLAGGDEQYFGPGTRLTVT.

This rearrangement joins TRBV20-1 to TRBJ2-1; D gene ambiguous. The CDR3 totals 16 residues. Germline lookup yields CDR1 DFQATT and CDR2 SNEGSKA (reference sequence). The germline V and J ends were trimmed by 1 base and 4 bases, with 17 bases remaining between them. Written as DNA, the CDR3 is TGCAGTGCTAGAGTTCCTGGGGTCCAGACTTACAATGAGCAGTTCTTC. Translation: CSARVPGVQTYNEQFF.

This clonotype was recorded a few times. CDR3 coding DNA: TGTGCCAGCGGCTACAGGGGTAACACTGAAGCTTTCTTT. Amino acid sequence: CASGYRGNTEAFF. J is TRBJ1-1 and V is TRBV6-2 or TRBV6-3; 7 nucleotides match TRBD1. Trimming at V came to 8 bases and at J to 2 bases, leaving 5 bases not matched to a gene. The germline gives CDR1 MNHEY, CDR2 SVGEGT. This CDR3 is 13 amino acids long.

Many counts were recorded for this clonotype. The rearrangement uses TRBV7-3 and TRBJ2-1; 8 bases fit TRBD2. Unmatched junction bases numbered 6, after V lost 2 bases and J lost 12 bases. The CDR3 totals 13 residues. Germline V gene sequence: CDR1 SGHTA, CDR2 FQGTGA. CDR3 protein: CASSLPTGGPQFF. For the CDR3, the DNA is TGTGCCAGCAGCTTACCTACGGGGGGGCCGCAGTTCTTC. Full variable domain (rest looked up from reference TRBV7-3 and TRBJ2-1): GAGVSQTPSNKVTEKGKYVELRCDPISGHTALYWYRQSLGQGPEFLIYFQGTGAADDSGLPNDRFFAVRPEGSVSTLKIQRTERGDSAVYLCASSLPTGGPQFFGPGTRLTVL.

Only a few counts were recorded for this clonotype. The rearrangement joins TRBV6-1 to TRBJ2-7; D is undetermined. The CDR3 runs 13 residues. V lost 1 base, J lost 4 bases, and 8 bases lay in between. Per the germline V gene, CDR1 is MNHNS and CDR2 is SASEGT. The CDR3 sequence is CASSEGYRYEQYF. The CDR3 DNA reads TGTGCCAGCAGTGAAGGTTACAGATACGAGCAGTACTTC.

This chain links TRBV6-2 or TRBV6-3 with TRBJ2-5, with a possible D match to TRBD1 (6 bases). The CDR3 length is 14 residues. V lost 6 bases and J lost 4, with 15 bases in between. Germline V CDR1 and CDR2: MNHEY, SVGEGT. CDR3 bases: TGTGCCAGCAGAAGGGACACCGGCCGAGAGACCCAGTACTTC. It is translated as CASRRDTGRETQYF.

V is TRBV14 and J is TRBJ2-1, with D uncertain. CDR3 length equals 15 residues. V gave up 2 bases and J gave up 0 bases, with 8 bases separating them. Looked up from germline, CDR1 is SGHDN and CDR2 is FVKESK. The CDR3 DNA is TGTGCCAGCAGCCAACCCAAGAGCTCCTACAATGAGCAGTTCTTC. Its translation: CASSQPKSSYNEQFF.

V and J are TRBV4-1 and TRBJ2-2; 9 bases match TRBD2. The V segment lost 4 bases and the J segment 3 bases; nucleotides outside the gene matches: 12. This CDR3 region has 18 residues. CDR1 is MGHRA and CDR2 is YSYEKL in the germline V gene. DNA of the CDR3: TGCGCCAGCAGCCGAATACTAGCGGGCAAACTTGACACCGGGGAGCTGTTTTTT. Protein: CASSRILAGKLDTGELFF.

This clonotype occurred a few times. The J gene is TRBJ2-1, the V gene TRBV18; TRBD2 agrees at 8 bases. Germline CDR1 is KGHSH and CDR2 is LQKENI. J was trimmed by 5 bases and V by 2 bases; bases with no gene match: 8. CDR3 length equals 16 residues. DNA of the CDR3: TGTGCCAGCTCACCAATCGAGGCGGGGGGTAACAATGAGCAGTTCTTC. This codes for CASSPIEAGGNNEQFF.

The chain recombines TRBV5-1 with TRBJ2-1; no clear D. The V end lost 1 base, the J end lost 0 bases, and 5 bases lay between the germline ends. Germline V gene data show CDR1 as SGHRS and CDR2 as YFSETQ. The CDR3 totals 14 residues. CDR3: CASSLIDSYNEQFF. Written as DNA, the CDR3 is TGCGCCAGCAGCTTGATTGACTCCTACAATGAGCAGTTCTTC.

The genes are TRBV20-1 and TRBJ2-3; no clear D. V was clipped by 6 bases and J by 2 bases, with 12 bases between them. CDR1 DFQATT and CDR2 SNEGSKA come from the germline V gene (reference sequence). CDR3 length: 13 residues. The CDR3 coding sequence is TGCAGTGCAAGGGTAGGACCCACAGATACGCAGTATTTT. Translated: CSARVGPTDTQYF.

In this sample, this clonotype turned up a few times. The gene calls are TRBV5-6 and TRBJ1-2; D not certain. The germline V gene encodes CDR1 SGHDT and CDR2 YYEEEE. The V and J ends lost 1 base and 0 bases respectively, with 7 bases between them. CDR3 length: 14 residues. CDR3 sequence (DNA): TGTGCCAGCAGCTTGAGTGGGGCTAACTATGGCTACACCTTC. Amino acids: CASSLSGANYGYTF.

This sequence joins TRBV7-9 and TRBJ1-2, with TRBD1 matching over 7 bases. Germline V gene data show CDR1 as SEHNR and CDR2 as FQNEAQ (reference sequence). The CDR3 sequence is 13 residues long. The J segment lost 5 bases and the V segment lost 5 bases, leaving 5 bases of the junction unmatched. The CDR3 spells CASSPTGKYGYTF. CDR3 in DNA: TGTGCCAGCAGCCCGACAGGGAAGTATGGCTACACCTTC.

The chain carries TRBV4-2 and TRBJ2-1; 9 bases are shared with TRBD1. CDR3 length equals 15 residues. Trimming cost V 3 bases and J 7 bases; bases outside gene matches: 7. CDR1 and CDR2 (germline): LGHNA, YNFKEQ. The CDR3 nucleotides are TGTGCCAGCAGCCAGGGGGACAGGGAAGGGAATGAGCAGTTCTTC. Encoded protein: CASSQGDREGNEQFF.

Here the CDR3 reads CASSLPGTGNTIYF. CDR3 in DNA: TGTGCCAGCAGCTTACCCGGGACTGGAAACACCATATATTTT. The chain has TRBV7-2 and TRBJ1-3, with D unclear. Germline CDR1 and CDR2: SGHTA and FQGNSA. The ends were cut back, 2 bases at V and 2 bases at J, with 7 bases in the middle. The CDR3 spans 14 residues.

The V gene is TRBV6-6, the J gene TRBJ1-1, with 9 bases that match TRBD1. The CDR3 consists of 15 residues. V lost 6 bases, J lost 10 bases, and 15 bases stayed unmatched. Germline V gene lookup returns CDR1 MNHNY and CDR2 SVGAGI (reference sequence). CDR3 DNA sequence: TGTGCCAGCAGAGAGTCCGGGACAGGGATGTTAGGAGCTTTCTTT. This sequence encodes CASRESGTGMLGAFF.

In this sample, this clonotype turned up a few times. The chain couples TRBV20-1 to TRBJ2-4, with D possibly being TRBD1 (5 bases). The CDR3 covers 14 residues. Germline CDR1 reads DFQATT; CDR2 reads SNEGSKA (reference sequence). Between the trimmed V and J ends, which lost 6 bases and 3 bases, there was a span of 15 bases. The CDR3 DNA reads TGCAGTGCGTGGACACCTTTGGGCAAAAACATTCAGTACTTC. Translation gives CSAWTPLGKNIQYF.

In its sample, this clonotype was seen a few times. V and J are TRBV7-9 and TRBJ2-5; no reliable D call. The CDR3 sequence is 13 residues long. V shed 1 base and J shed 5 bases, with 8 bases lying between them. Germline V gene data show CDR1 as SEHNR and CDR2 as FQNEAQ (reference sequence). The chain's CDR3 is CASSLEVSETQYF. CDR3 in DNA: TGTGCCAGCAGCTTAGAGGTCTCGGAGACCCAGTACTTC.

The J gene is TRBJ2-7, the V gene TRBV7-2; D perhaps matches TRBD2 (5 bases). The V gene lost 1 base and the J gene lost 5 bases, with 9 bases spanning the gap. This CDR3 is built from 13 residues. Germline CDR1 SGHTA, CDR2 FQGNSA. The CDR3 DNA follows: TGTGCCAGCAGCTTAGGACGGGGAGACGAGCAGTACGTC. Its translation: CASSLGRGDEQYV.

Here the CDR3 reads CASSPVGVGQPQHF. The CDR3 bases are TGTGCCAGCAGCCCCGTGGGGGTCGGTCAGCCCCAGCATTTT. The chain has TRBV11-2 and TRBJ1-5, with a possible D match to TRBD1 (5 bases). The germline V and J ends were trimmed by 5 bases and 6 bases, with 14 bases remaining between them. Germline V gene lookup returns CDR1 SGHAT and CDR2 FQNNGV. The CDR3 length is 14 residues.

This clonotype was counted only a few times. The chain couples TRBV6-2 or TRBV6-3 to TRBJ2-7, with D uncertain. Trimming shortened V by 0 bases and J by 7 bases, and 16 bases separated the two germline ends. Germline values: CDR1 MNHEY, CDR2 SVGEGT. The CDR3 contains 15 residues. CDR3 coding DNA: TGTGCCAGCAGTTACTCGACTCCACCGGAGTTGGAGCAGTACGTC. Protein sequence: CASSYSTPPELEQYV.

The chain couples TRBV7-3 to TRBJ1-1; D is unresolved. Germline V CDR1 and CDR2: SGHTA, FQGTGA. There are 13 residues in the CDR3. Trimming took off 3 bases at V and 3 bases at J, with 8 bases between the two ends. The DNA of the CDR3 is TGTGCCAGCAGCTTCTCGGGGTACACTGAAGCTTTCTTT. The encoded protein is CASSFSGYTEAFF. Full variable domain (missing parts from reference TRBV7-3 and TRBJ1-1): GAGVSQTPSNKVTEKGKYVELRCDPISGHTALYWYRQSLGQGPEFLIYFQGTGAADDSGLPNDRFFAVRPEGSVSTLKIQRTERGDSAVYLCASSFSGYTEAFFGQGTRLTVV.